The 31 T cell receptor beta chains below all came from one sample that was sequenced in a study of T cells in Graves' hyperthyroidism and ophthalmopathy. The TCR beta CDR3 regions underwent amplification using RNA transcripts as the source. In the first-round RT-PCR of the TCR CDR3, the HTBI primer set was used. TCRdb itself ran the multiplex PCR reads through MiXCR, one entry per CDR3 protein. The table includes 410,000 or so distinct CDR3 sequences, about 15% detected once. What was sequenced was blood. The receptors stem from a young man with Graves' ophthalmopathy.

The rearrangement joins TRBV15 to TRBJ2-4, with a tentative D call TRBD1 (6 bases). Trimming left V 1 base short and J 6 bases short, with 22 bases between. Germline V lookup: CDR1 LNHNV, CDR2 YYDKDF (reference sequence). The CDR3 has 18 amino acids. The CDR3 coding sequence is TGTGCCACCAGCAGAGGTCACGGGACACCCGAAGGGGGAAACATTCAGTACTTC. Amino acid sequence: CATSRGHGTPEGGNIQYF.

The chain uses TRBV19 and TRBJ2-3; the D is unclear. CDR1 and CDR2 (germline): LNHDA, SQIVND (reference sequence). CDR3 length equals 13 residues. Trimming removed 3 bases at V and 0 bases at J, with 4 bases between. The DNA for the CDR3 is TGTGCCAGTAGTATGTACAGCACAGATACGCAGTATTTT. Its protein is CASSMYSTDTQYF.

This clonotype was detected ten times or more. The CDR3 spells CSAEVGQYEQYF. In DNA form, the CDR3 reads TGCAGTGCCGAGGTGGGCCAATACGAGCAGTACTTC. The rearrangement uses TRBV20-1 and TRBJ2-7; D gene unclear. Germline-derived CDR1 and CDR2 are DFQATT and SNEGSKA (reference sequence). This CDR3 comprises 12 residues. V lost 6 bases to trimming and J lost 4 bases, with 13 bases between them.

The table lists this clonotype with many counts. This chain joins TRBV11-2 and TRBJ2-7; 8 bases agree with TRBD1. Germline-derived CDR1 and CDR2 are SGHAT and FQNNGV. The CDR3 runs to 15 residues. The V gene end was trimmed by 3 bases and the J gene end by 3 bases; junction bases not matched to a gene: 7. Written as DNA, the CDR3 is TGTGCCAGCAGCTTCCTCGGGACAGGCGTCTACGAGCAGTACTTC. Translation gives CASSFLGTGVYEQYF.

The table lists this clonotype with a few counts. The chain carries TRBV6-1 and TRBJ1-6; a possible D gene is TRBD1 (6 bases). The V gene's germline CDR1 is MNHNS and CDR2 SASEGT. V dropped 11 bases and J dropped 5 bases, with 10 bases sitting between them. This CDR3 has 12 amino acids. The CDR3, as DNA: TGTGCCGGTCAGGGGAATAATTCACCCCTCCACTTT. It codes for CAGQGNNSPLHF.

A few counts support this clonotype. V usage is TRBV5-8 and J usage is TRBJ2-2; D is ambiguous. The CDR3 is 9 amino acids. Germline values: CDR1 SGHTS, CDR2 YDEGEE. V lost 0 bases and J 16 bases, leaving 4 bases between the germline ends. The DNA for the CDR3 is TGTGCCAGCAGCTTGGGACAGTTTTTT. It yields the protein CASSLGQFF.

This clonotype was counted many times. This chain links TRBV13 with TRBJ1-1; D possibly corresponds to TRBD1 (5 bases). With 0 bases removed from V and 5 bases from J, the gap between germline ends came to 10 bases. The CDR3 sequence is 14 residues long. The germline V gene encodes CDR1 PRHDT and CDR2 FYEKMQ (reference sequence). The CDR3 region is CASSLGRVGTEAFF. CDR3 coding DNA: TGTGCCAGCAGCTTAGGCAGGGTGGGGACTGAAGCTTTCTTT.

This clonotype occurred many times. The rearrangement uses TRBV11-1 and TRBJ2-7; D is uncertain. Germline V gives CDR1 SGHAT, CDR2 FQDESV (reference sequence). The V and J ends lost 5 bases and 2 bases respectively, with 13 bases between them. The CDR3 is 14 residues long. Written as DNA, the CDR3 is TGTGCCAGCAGCCATACCGGGCAGACCTACGAGCAGTACTTC. Amino acids: CASSHTGQTYEQYF.

This clonotype has ten or more counts. This chain links TRBV7-2 with TRBJ1-1; tentatively, D is TRBD1 (5 bases). V lost 1 base and J lost 7, with 13 bases in between. The CDR3 is 14 residues long. The germline V gene encodes CDR1 SGHTA and CDR2 FQGNSA. CDR3 region: CASSLGQSFFEAFF. CDR3 nucleotide sequence: TGTGCCAGCAGCTTAGGACAGTCCTTCTTTGAAGCTTTCTTT. The full variable domain, rest sourced from reference TRBV7-2 and TRBJ1-1, is GAGVSQSPSNKVTEKGKDVELRCDPISGHTALYWYRQSLGQGLEFLIYFQGNSAPDKSGLPSDRFSAERTGGSVSTLTIQRTQQEDSAVYLCASSLGQSFFEAFFGQGTRLTVV.

The J gene is TRBJ2-7, the V gene TRBV19; D unresolved. CDR3 length: 13 amino acids. Trimming took off 5 bases at V and 5 bases at J, with 13 bases between the two ends. CDR1 is LNHDA, CDR2 SQIVND, per germline (reference sequence). The CDR3 nucleotides read TGTGCCAGTAGTTTAAGGCCTGCCGACGAGCAGTACTTC. Translation gives CASSLRPADEQYF.

This clonotype has ten or more counts. The gene calls are TRBV6-1 and TRBJ2-3, with a possible D match to TRBD1 (6 bases). Germline CDR1 is MNHNS and CDR2 is SASEGT. The V and J ends lost 7 bases and 8 bases respectively, with 19 bases between them. This CDR3 contains 14 residues. Here the CDR3 DNA reads TGTGCCAGCACTAATAACAGGGCCGCGGGTACGCAGTATTTT. Its protein is CASTNNRAAGTQYF.

In this sample, this clonotype turned up a few times. This chain uses TRBV6-2 or TRBV6-3 with TRBJ2-7, with a tentative D call TRBD2 (5 bases). The length of the CDR3 is 15 residues. CDR1 is MNHEY and CDR2 is SVGEGT in the germline V gene. Trimming left V 2 bases short and J 7 bases short, with 18 bases between. The CDR3 coding sequence is TGTGCCAGCAGTTACCAGAGACCCATCCCGGGGGAGCAGTACTTC. Its protein product is CASSYQRPIPGEQYF.

This clonotype showed up many times. This sequence joins TRBV2 and TRBJ2-7; D unresolved. Germline V gene lookup returns CDR1 SNHLY and CDR2 FYNNEI. The CDR3 loop spans 14 amino acids. V gave up 6 bases and J gave up 0 bases, with 12 bases separating them. The CDR3 DNA sequence: TGTGCCAGCAGGCCACTTGCAAGCTCCTACGAGCAGTACTTC. It encodes CASRPLASSYEQYF.

In its sample, this clonotype was seen many times. The chain has TRBV5-1 and TRBJ1-6; 7 nucleotides agree with TRBD1. The ends lost 2 bases at V and 7 bases at J; junction bases unmatched: 12. The germline V gene has CDR1 SGHRS and CDR2 YFSETQ. The CDR3 sequence is 17 residues long. CDR3 residues: CASSLDRASSSNSPLHF. DNA for the CDR3: TGCGCCAGCAGCTTAGACAGGGCCTCCAGCTCGAATTCACCCCTCCACTTT. Full variable domain (outside the CDR3, taken from reference TRBV5-1 and TRBJ1-6): KAGVTQTPRYLIKTRGQQVTLSCSPISGHRSVSWYQQTPGQGLQFLFEYFSETQRNKGNFPGRFSGRQFSNSRSEMNVSTLELGDSALYLCASSLDRASSSNSPLHFGNGTRLTVT.

This clonotype was seen at least ten times. The V call is TRBV7-2, the J call TRBJ2-3, with 7 bases lining up with TRBD1. V was pared by 5 bases and J by 2 bases, with 7 bases of the junction left unmatched. The germline V gene has CDR1 SGHTA and CDR2 FQGNSA. The CDR3 is made up of 15 amino acids. In nucleotides, the CDR3 is TGTGCCAGCAGCCTAGGGACAGCAAACACAGATACGCAGTATTTT. Its translation is CASSLGTANTDTQYF.

The V gene is TRBV5-6, the J gene TRBJ2-7, with unresolved D. The V end lost 4 bases, the J end lost 5 bases, and 19 bases lay between the germline ends. The CDR3 sequence is 15 residues long. Germline-derived CDR1 and CDR2 are SGHDT and YYEEEE. The CDR3 DNA reads as TGTGCCAGCAGCACTACAACTACTTCCCCCAACGAGCAGTACTTC. Translation: CASSTTTTSPNEQYF.

This clonotype occurred a few times. J is TRBJ2-1 and V is TRBV7-6, with D perhaps TRBD1 (6 bases). Trimming cost V 0 bases and J 0 bases, with 15 bases left between them. This CDR3 contains 18 residues. The germline CDR1 and CDR2 sequences are SGHVS and FNYEAQ. CDR3 in DNA: TGTGCCAGCAGCTTAGCCGGGGCACAGGGTAGCTCCTACAATGAGCAGTTCTTC. Its translation: CASSLAGAQGSSYNEQFF.

This clonotype has ten or more counts. The chain employs TRBV2 and TRBJ2-5; D perhaps matches TRBD2 (7 bases). Germline CDR1 reads SNHLY; CDR2 reads FYNNEI. The CDR3 sequence is 15 residues long. V was pared by 3 bases and J by 4 bases, with 15 bases between. Here the CDR3 DNA reads TGTGCCAGCAGTGATGAGGCAGGGGAGGGAGAGACCCAGTACTTC. It translates to CASSDEAGEGETQYF.

This clonotype was seen many times. This rearrangement joins TRBV20-1 to TRBJ1-1; 8 bases fit TRBD1. Per the germline V gene, CDR1 is DFQATT and CDR2 is SNEGSKA (reference sequence). The trim removed 2 bases at V and 4 bases at J, leaving 3 bases unmatched. The CDR3 runs to 13 residues. The CDR3, as DNA: TGCAGTGCTAGACTAACAGGGGGCACTGAAGCTTTCTTT. Its translation: CSARLTGGTEAFF.

Concerning this clonotype: A much bigger clone sits one base away, suggesting this may be a read error. V gene TRBV12-3 or TRBV12-4 combines with J gene TRBJ1-1; the D is unclear. The CDR3 runs 15 residues. The V and J ends lost 6 bases and 4 bases respectively, with 18 bases between them. Here the CDR3 reads CASSHTPVSGTEAFF. The DNA of the CDR3 is TGTGCCAGCAGCCACACACCGGTCTCCGGCACTGAAGCTTTCTTT.

The rearrangement joins TRBV27 to TRBJ2-7; D possibly matches TRBD1 or TRBD2 (6 bases each). With 8 bases removed from V and 11 bases from J, the gap between germline ends came to 19 bases. Germline assignment: CDR1 MNHEY and CDR2 SMNVEV (reference sequence). The CDR3 runs to 12 residues. CDR3: CASAPGGGEEYF. The CDR3 DNA sequence: TGTGCCAGCGCCCCCGGGGGCGGGGAGGAGTACTTC.

This clonotype was found many times. The V gene is TRBV12-3 or TRBV12-4, the J gene TRBJ2-7; D is perhaps TRBD2 (5 bases). V was cut by 8 bases and J by 0 bases, with 17 bases left in between. CDR3 length: 15 residues. CDR3 nucleotide sequence: TGTGCCAGCCGTCTCTCGGGGTCAGACTCCTACGAGCAGTACTTC. Amino acid sequence: CASRLSGSDSYEQYF.

In its sample, this clonotype was seen a few times. This chain uses TRBV4-1 with TRBJ2-1; 10 positions agree with TRBD1. Trimming cost V 1 base and J 9 bases; bases outside gene matches: 6. This CDR3 region has 15 residues. CDR1 and CDR2 from the germline V gene are MGHRA and YSYEKL. The chain's CDR3 is CASSQVRTGGGEQFF. The CDR3 DNA reads as TGCGCCAGCAGCCAAGTCAGGACAGGGGGTGGTGAGCAGTTCTTC.

This clonotype has ten or more counts. The chain couples TRBV7-9 to TRBJ1-5, with TRBD1 matching 12 bases. Germline CDR1 is SEHNR and CDR2 is FQNEAQ (reference sequence). There are 22 residues in the CDR3. V lost 0 bases and J lost 1; bases outside the gene matches: 16. CDR3: CASSLAVYGPGQGARSNQPQHF. In nucleotides, the CDR3 is TGTGCCAGCAGCTTAGCGGTTTACGGACCGGGACAGGGGGCGAGAAGCAATCAGCCCCAGCATTTT.

This clonotype has at least ten counts. The rearrangement uses TRBV5-1 and TRBJ2-1; no clear D gene. Germline V CDR1 and CDR2: SGHRS, YFSETQ. The CDR3 has 13 amino acids. V gave up 2 bases and J gave up 8 bases, with 11 bases separating them. CDR3 residues: CASSFRPEDEQFF. CDR3 in DNA: TGCGCCAGCAGCTTTCGGCCTGAGGATGAGCAGTTCTTC. The whole variable domain, filled in from reference TRBV5-1 and TRBJ2-1, reads KAGVTQTPRYLIKTRGQQVTLSCSPISGHRSVSWYQQTPGQGLQFLFEYFSETQRNKGNFPGRFSGRQFSNSRSEMNVSTLELGDSALYLCASSFRPEDEQFFGPGTRLTVL.

This clonotype occurred many times. The chain recombines TRBV5-1 with TRBJ2-7; 7 bases line up with TRBD1. J lost 3 bases, V lost 3 bases, and 9 bases had no gene match. The CDR3 runs 15 residues. Germline loops: CDR1 SGHRS, CDR2 YFSETQ. The CDR3 bases are TGCGCCAGCAGCTGGGCCCCGGGACAGAGCTACGAGCAGTACTTC. Protein product: CASSWAPGQSYEQYF.

This clonotype was seen only a few times. The chain recombines TRBV4-1 with TRBJ1-2, with 7 bases aligning to TRBD1. With V trimmed by 4 bases and J by 7 bases, 12 bases remained unmatched. Germline V CDR1 and CDR2: MGHRA, YSYEKL. The CDR3 contains 15 residues. CDR3 DNA sequence: TGCGCCAGCAGCCGAGACAGGGCCTTGGGGGGTGGCTACACCTTC. Translated: CASSRDRALGGGYTF.

This clonotype was counted many times. The V call is TRBV6-5, the J call TRBJ2-1; no clear D gene. V lost 2 bases, J lost 0 bases, and 17 bases lay in between. Per germline, CDR1 MNHEY and CDR2 SVGAGI. The CDR3 extends over 18 amino acids. CDR3: CASSYQSPGASSYNEQFF. The CDR3 DNA is TGTGCCAGCAGTTACCAGTCGCCAGGCGCCAGCTCCTACAATGAGCAGTTCTTC.

V is TRBV6-1 and J is TRBJ1-6, with D perhaps matching TRBD1 (5 bases). Germline CDR1 MNHNS, CDR2 SASEGT. V lost 7 bases and J 7 bases, leaving 17 bases between the germline ends. The CDR3 has 15 residues. CDR3 protein: CASKTPRVFNSPLHF. CDR3 sequence (DNA): TGTGCCAGCAAGACCCCCAGGGTCTTCAATTCACCCCTCCACTTT.

Many counts were recorded for this clonotype. The chain combines TRBV6-2 or TRBV6-3 with TRBJ2-5; 9 bases are shared with TRBD2. The germline V gene encodes CDR1 MNHEY and CDR2 SVGEGT. CDR3 length: 15 amino acids. The V segment lost 6 bases and the J segment 1 base; nucleotides outside the gene matches: 6. CDR3 sequence (DNA): TGTGCCAGCAGACGCGCGGGAGGGCCCCAAGAGACCCAGTACTTC. This encodes CASRRAGGPQETQYF.

This clonotype came up many times. The chain links TRBV20-1 to TRBJ2-5; the match to TRBD2 covers 7 bases. Germline V gives CDR1 DFQATT, CDR2 SNEGSKA (reference sequence). The J segment lost 5 bases and the V segment lost 6 bases, leaving 27 bases of the junction unmatched. The CDR3 runs 19 residues. CDR3: CSARPLLVDKGLHGETQYF. The CDR3 nucleotides read TGCAGTGCCCGTCCGCTGTTGGTGGACAAGGGACTACACGGGGAGACCCAGTACTTC.